The 5 T cell receptor beta chains listed next were all sequenced from one sample in a study of T cells in Graves' hyperthyroidism and ophthalmopathy. Regions amplified from RNA transcripts were the TCR beta CDR3 regions. HTBI primers drove first-round RT-PCR of the TCR CDR3. TCRdb itself ran the multiplex PCR reads through MiXCR, one entry per CDR3 protein. The top ten clones hold under 30% of a sample with hundreds of thousands of distinct CDR3 sequences, roughly 13% of them seen once. Specimen: blood. Receptors originate from a man aged 50 or older with Graves' ophthalmopathy.

A few counts support this clonotype. J is TRBJ1-4 and V is TRBV7-9; 7 positions match TRBD1. After removal of 6 bases from V and 7 bases from J, the junction contained 11 bases not matched to a gene. Looked up from germline, CDR1 is SEHNR and CDR2 is FQNEAQ (reference sequence). CDR3 size: 15 residues. CDR3 DNA: TGTGCCAGCAGTGCAGAGGGGACAGAGGGTGAAAAACTGTTTTTT. Amino acids: CASSAEGTEGEKLFF.

The V gene is TRBV27, the J gene TRBJ2-7; D unresolved. Germline V gene sequence: CDR1 MNHEY, CDR2 SMNVEV (reference sequence). V was shortened by 11 bases and J by 2 bases, with 16 bases between the two germline ends. The CDR3 is 13 residues long. DNA for the CDR3: TGTGCCTCCCAGCGTCATGGAGCCTACGAGCAGTACTTC. Protein product: CASQRHGAYEQYF.

This chain uses TRBV4-2 with TRBJ2-6, with 8 bases identical to TRBD2. CDR3 length equals 18 residues. Germline CDR1 and CDR2: LGHNA and YNFKEQ. V was pared by 1 base and J by 2 bases, with 7 bases of the junction left unmatched. In DNA form, the CDR3 reads TGTGCCAGCAGCCAAGTCATCGGGAGGGATACTGGGGCCAACGTCCTGACTTTC. Translation gives CASSQVIGRDTGANVLTF.

This clonotype was seen only a few times. V and J are TRBV7-3 and TRBJ2-7; 9 nucleotides match TRBD1. CDR1 SGHTA and CDR2 FQGTGA come from the germline V gene. This CDR3 is 14 amino acids long. V gave up 4 bases and J gave up 5 bases; unmatched junction bases: 6. The CDR3 here is CASSSWTGAHEQYF. CDR3 DNA sequence: TGTGCCAGCAGCTCATGGACAGGGGCCCACGAGCAGTACTTC.

This clonotype was detected many times. V usage is TRBV20-1 and J usage is TRBJ2-3, with D perhaps TRBD2 (5 bases). The CDR3 extends over 15 amino acids. The V and J ends lost 3 bases and 4 bases respectively, with 17 bases between them. Looked up from germline, CDR1 is DFQATT and CDR2 is SNEGSKA (reference sequence). The CDR3: CSASPGGGLPDTQYF. CDR3 in DNA: TGCAGTGCTAGCCCGGGCGGAGGACTTCCAGATACGCAGTATTTT.